This is a list of T cell receptor beta chains from one sample in a study of blood T cell repertoires in COVID-19. Using immunoSEQ multiplex PCR, the repertoire was profiled, and TCRdb retains in-frame clones only, with some absent. The table includes roughly 140,000 clones, approximately 85% detected once. The specimen sequenced was peripheral blood. All receptors come from a woman aged 55-70 years with COVID-19, enrolled during active disease. Both conserved end residues are part of each CDR3.

>TRBJ1-1|TRBV5-4
CASSNRGRGSTEAFF
>TRBJ2-5|TRBV29-1
CSVRSGGVETQYF
>TRBJ1-5|TRBV21-1
CASSLDRDSNQPQHF
>TRBJ2-1|TRBV7-8
CASSFRRAGGRYEQFF
>TRBJ2-1|TRBV6-1
CASSEYQGSYNEQFF
>TRBJ1-5|TRBV10-3
CATRQGQNQPQHF
>TRBJ2-5|TRBV7-9
CASSLRTSGGETQYF
>TRBJ2-2|TRBV11-2
CASSLVQIGGELFF
>TRBJ2-7|TRBV3-1/TRBV3-2
CASSQVDWGDEQYF
>TRBJ2-7|TRBV7-2
CASRADRDFAYEQYF